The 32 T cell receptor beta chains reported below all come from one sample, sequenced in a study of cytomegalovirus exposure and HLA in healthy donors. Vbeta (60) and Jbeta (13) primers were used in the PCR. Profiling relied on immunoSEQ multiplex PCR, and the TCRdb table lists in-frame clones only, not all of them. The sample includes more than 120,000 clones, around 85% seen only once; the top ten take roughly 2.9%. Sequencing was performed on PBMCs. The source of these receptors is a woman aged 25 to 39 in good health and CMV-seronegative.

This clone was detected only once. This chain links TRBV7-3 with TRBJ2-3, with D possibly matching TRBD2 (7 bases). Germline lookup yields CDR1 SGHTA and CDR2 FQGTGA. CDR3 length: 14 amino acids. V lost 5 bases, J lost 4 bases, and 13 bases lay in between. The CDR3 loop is CASSRGGIADTQYF. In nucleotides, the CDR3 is TGTGCCAGCAGCAGGGGGGGGATTGCAGATACGCAGTATTTT.

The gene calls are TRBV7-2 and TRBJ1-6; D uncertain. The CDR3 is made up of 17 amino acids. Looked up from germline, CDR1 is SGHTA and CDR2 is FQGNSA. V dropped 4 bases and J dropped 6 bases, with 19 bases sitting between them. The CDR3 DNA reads TGTGCCAGCAGCTCCGGGCGGGAGGGTAAAAGTAATTCACCCCTCCACTTT. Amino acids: CASSSGREGKSNSPLHF.

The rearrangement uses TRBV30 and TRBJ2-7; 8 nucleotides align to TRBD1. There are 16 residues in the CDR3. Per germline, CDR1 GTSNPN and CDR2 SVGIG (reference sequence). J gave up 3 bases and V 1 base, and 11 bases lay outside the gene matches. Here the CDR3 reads CAWSGEGQGSFYEQYF. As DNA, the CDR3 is TGTGCCTGGAGTGGTGAAGGACAGGGATCTTTCTACGAGCAGTACTTC. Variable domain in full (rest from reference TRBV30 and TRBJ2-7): SQTIHQWPATLVQPVGSPLSLECTVEGTSNPNLYWYRQAAGRGLQLLFYSVGIGQISSEVPQNLSASRPQDRQFILSSKKLLLSDSGFYLCAWSGEGQGSFYEQYFGPGTRLTVT.

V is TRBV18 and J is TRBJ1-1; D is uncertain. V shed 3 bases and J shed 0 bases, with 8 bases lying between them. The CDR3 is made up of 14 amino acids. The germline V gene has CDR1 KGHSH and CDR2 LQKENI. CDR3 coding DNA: TGTGCCAGCTCACCGGGCCATATGAACACTGAAGCTTTCTTT. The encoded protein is CASSPGHMNTEAFF.

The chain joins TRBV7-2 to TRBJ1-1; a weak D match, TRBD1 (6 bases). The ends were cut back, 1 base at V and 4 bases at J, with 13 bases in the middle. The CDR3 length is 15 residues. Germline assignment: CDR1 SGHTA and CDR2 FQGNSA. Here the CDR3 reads CASSLEGGASTEAFF. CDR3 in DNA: TGTGCCAGCAGCTTAGAGGGGGGGGCCAGCACTGAAGCTTTCTTT. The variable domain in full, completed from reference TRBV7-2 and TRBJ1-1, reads GAGVSQSPSNKVTEKGKDVELRCDPISGHTALYWYRQSLGQGLEFLIYFQGNSAPDKSGLPSDRFSAERTGGSVSTLTIQRTQQEDSAVYLCASSLEGGASTEAFFGQGTRLTVV.

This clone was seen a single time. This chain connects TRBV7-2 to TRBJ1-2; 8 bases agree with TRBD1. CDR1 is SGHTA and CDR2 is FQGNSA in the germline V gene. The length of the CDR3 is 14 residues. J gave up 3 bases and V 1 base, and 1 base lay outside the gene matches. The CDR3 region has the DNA TGTGCCAGCAGCTTAGAGGGACAGGACTATGGCTACACCTTC. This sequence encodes CASSLEGQDYGYTF.

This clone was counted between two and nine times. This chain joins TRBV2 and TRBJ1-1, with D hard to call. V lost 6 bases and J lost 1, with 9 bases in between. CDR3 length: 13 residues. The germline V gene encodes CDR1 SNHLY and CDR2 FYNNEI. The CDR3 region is CASRVGWNTEAFF. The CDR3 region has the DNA TGTGCCAGCAGGGTTGGCTGGAACACTGAAGCTTTCTTT. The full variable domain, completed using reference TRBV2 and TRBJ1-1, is EPEVTQTPSHQVTQMGQEVILRCVPISNHLYFYWYRQILGQKVEFLVSFYNNEISEKSEIFDDQFSVERPDGSNFTLKIRSTKLEDSAMYFCASRVGWNTEAFFGQGTRLTVV.

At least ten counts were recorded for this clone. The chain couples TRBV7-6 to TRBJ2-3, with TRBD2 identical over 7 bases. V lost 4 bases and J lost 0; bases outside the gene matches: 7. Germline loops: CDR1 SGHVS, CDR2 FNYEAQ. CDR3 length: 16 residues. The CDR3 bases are TGTGCCAGCAGCTGGACGGGCGGGGGTAGCACAGATACGCAGTATTTT. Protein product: CASSWTGGGSTDTQYF. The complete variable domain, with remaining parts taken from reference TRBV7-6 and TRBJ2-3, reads GAGVSQSPRYKVTKRGQDVALRCDPISGHVSLYWYRQALGQGPEFLTYFNYEAQQDKSGLPNDRFSAERPEGSISTLTIQRTEQRDSAMYRCASSWTGGGSTDTQYFGPGTRLTVL.

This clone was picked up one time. CDR3 loop: CAGNSGIANTGELFF. Written as DNA, the CDR3 is TGTGCCGGAAACAGCGGGATAGCGAACACCGGGGAGCTGTTTTTT. This chain links TRBV30 with TRBJ2-2; 7 bases are shared with TRBD2. The junction had 9 bases not matched to a gene; V was cut back by 8 bases and J by 0 bases. The CDR3 totals 15 residues. Germline lookup yields CDR1 GTSNPN and CDR2 SVGIG (reference sequence).

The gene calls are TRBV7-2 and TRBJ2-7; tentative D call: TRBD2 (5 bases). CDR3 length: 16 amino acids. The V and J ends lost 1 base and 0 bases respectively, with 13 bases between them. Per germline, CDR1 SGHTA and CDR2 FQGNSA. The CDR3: CASSLGRLPTSYEQYF. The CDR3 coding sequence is TGTGCCAGCAGCTTAGGTAGACTACCGACCTCCTACGAGCAGTACTTC. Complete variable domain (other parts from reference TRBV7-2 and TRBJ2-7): GAGVSQSPSNKVTEKGKDVELRCDPISGHTALYWYRQSLGQGLEFLIYFQGNSAPDKSGLPSDRFSAERTGGSVSTLTIQRTQQEDSAVYLCASSLGRLPTSYEQYFGPGTRLTVT.

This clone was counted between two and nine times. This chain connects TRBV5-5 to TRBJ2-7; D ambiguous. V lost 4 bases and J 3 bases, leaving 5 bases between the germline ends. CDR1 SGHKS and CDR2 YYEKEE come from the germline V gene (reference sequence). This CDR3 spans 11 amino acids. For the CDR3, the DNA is TGTGCCAGCAGCCGTTACTACGAGCAGTACTTC. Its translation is CASSRYYEQYF.

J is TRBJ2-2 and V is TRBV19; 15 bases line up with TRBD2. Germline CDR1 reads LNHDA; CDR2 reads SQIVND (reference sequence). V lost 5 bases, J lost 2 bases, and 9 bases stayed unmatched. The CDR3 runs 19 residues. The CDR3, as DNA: TGTGCCAGTAGTCCCCAAGGACTAGCGGGGGGGCTCAACACCGGGGAGCTGTTTTTT. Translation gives CASSPQGLAGGLNTGELFF.

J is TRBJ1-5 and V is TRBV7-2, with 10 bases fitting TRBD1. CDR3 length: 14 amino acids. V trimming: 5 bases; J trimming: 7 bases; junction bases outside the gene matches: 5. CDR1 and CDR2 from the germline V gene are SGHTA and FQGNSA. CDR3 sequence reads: CASSPRTGGQPQHF. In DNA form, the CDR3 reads TGTGCCAGCAGCCCCAGGACAGGGGGGCAGCCCCAGCATTTT.

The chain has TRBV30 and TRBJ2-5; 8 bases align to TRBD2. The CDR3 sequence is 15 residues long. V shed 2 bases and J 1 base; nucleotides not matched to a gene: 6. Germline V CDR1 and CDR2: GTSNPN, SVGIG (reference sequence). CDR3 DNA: TGTGCCTGGAGTCCCCCGGGAGGGTTCCAAGAGACCCAGTACTTC. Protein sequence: CAWSPPGGFQETQYF.

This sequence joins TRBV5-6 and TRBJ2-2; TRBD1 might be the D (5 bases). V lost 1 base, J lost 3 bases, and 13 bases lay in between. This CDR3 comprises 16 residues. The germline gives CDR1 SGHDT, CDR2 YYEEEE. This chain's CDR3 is CASSLLGQGDTGELFF. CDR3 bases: TGTGCCAGCAGCTTGTTGGGGCAGGGCGACACCGGGGAGCTGTTTTTT.

The CDR3 loop reads CASSPTQVRRDEQFF. The CDR3 nucleotides are TGTGCCAGCAGCCCTACACAGGTCCGTCGGGATGAGCAGTTCTTC. V and J are TRBV7-2 and TRBJ2-1; tentatively, D is TRBD1 (5 bases). Trimming took off 5 bases at V and 8 bases at J, with 19 bases between the two ends. This CDR3 region has 15 residues. Germline-derived CDR1 and CDR2 are SGHTA and FQGNSA.

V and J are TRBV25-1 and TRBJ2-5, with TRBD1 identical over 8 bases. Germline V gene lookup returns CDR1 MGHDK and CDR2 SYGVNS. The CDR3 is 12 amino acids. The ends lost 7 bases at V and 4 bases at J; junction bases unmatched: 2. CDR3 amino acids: CASTDRGETQYF. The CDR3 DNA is TGTGCCAGCACCGACAGGGGAGAGACCCAGTACTTC.

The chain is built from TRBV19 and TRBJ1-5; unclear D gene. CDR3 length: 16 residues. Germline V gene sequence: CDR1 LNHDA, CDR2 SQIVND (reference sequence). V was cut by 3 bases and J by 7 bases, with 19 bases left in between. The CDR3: CASSIVPYQRRQPQHF. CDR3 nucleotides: TGTGCCAGTAGTATCGTTCCATACCAAAGGCGGCAGCCCCAGCATTTT. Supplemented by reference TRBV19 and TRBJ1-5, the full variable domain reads DGGITQSPKYLFRKEGQNVTLSCEQNLNHDAMYWYRQDPGQGLRLIYYSQIVNDFQKGDIAEGYSVSREKKESFPLTVTSAQKNPTAFYLCASSIVPYQRRQPQHFGDGTRLSIL.

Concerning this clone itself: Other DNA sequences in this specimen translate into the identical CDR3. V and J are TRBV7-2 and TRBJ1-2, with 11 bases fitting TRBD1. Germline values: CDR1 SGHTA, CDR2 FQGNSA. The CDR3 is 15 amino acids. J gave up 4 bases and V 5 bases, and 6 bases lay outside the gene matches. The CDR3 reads CASSPGTGGIYGYTF. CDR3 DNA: TGTGCCAGCAGCCCCGGGACAGGGGGGATCTATGGCTACACCTTC. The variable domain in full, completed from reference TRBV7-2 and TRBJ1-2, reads GAGVSQSPSNKVTEKGKDVELRCDPISGHTALYWYRQSLGQGLEFLIYFQGNSAPDKSGLPSDRFSAERTGGSVSTLTIQRTQQEDSAVYLCASSPGTGGIYGYTFGSGTRLTVV.

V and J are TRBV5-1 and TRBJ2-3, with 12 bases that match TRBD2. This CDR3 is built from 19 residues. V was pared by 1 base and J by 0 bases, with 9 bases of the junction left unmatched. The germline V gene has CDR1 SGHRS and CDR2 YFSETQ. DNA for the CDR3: TGCGCCAGCAGCTTGCGGCTAGCGGGAGGGCCTATCAGCACAGATACGCAGTATTTT. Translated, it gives CASSLRLAGGPISTDTQYF.

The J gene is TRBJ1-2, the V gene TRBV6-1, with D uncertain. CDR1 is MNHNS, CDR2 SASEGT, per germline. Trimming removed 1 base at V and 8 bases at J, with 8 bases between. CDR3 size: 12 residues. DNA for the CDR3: TGTGCCAGCAGTGAAGTTCCTAACGGCTACACCTTC. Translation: CASSEVPNGYTF.

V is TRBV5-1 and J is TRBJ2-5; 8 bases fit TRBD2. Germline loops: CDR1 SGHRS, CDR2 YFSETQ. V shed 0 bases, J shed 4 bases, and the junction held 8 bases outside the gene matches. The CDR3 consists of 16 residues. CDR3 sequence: CASSLGYLREGETQYF. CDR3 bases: TGCGCCAGCAGCTTGGGATACCTACGGGAGGGAGAGACCCAGTACTTC.

The CDR3: CAINGQPANTGELFF. The CDR3 DNA sequence: TGTGCCATCAACGGACAGCCGGCGAACACCGGGGAGCTGTTTTTT. The V gene is TRBV10-3, the J gene TRBJ2-2, with a tentative D call TRBD1 (6 bases). This CDR3 has 15 residues. CDR1 is ENHRY, CDR2 SYGVKD, per germline. V lost 7 bases and J lost 0, with 12 bases in between.

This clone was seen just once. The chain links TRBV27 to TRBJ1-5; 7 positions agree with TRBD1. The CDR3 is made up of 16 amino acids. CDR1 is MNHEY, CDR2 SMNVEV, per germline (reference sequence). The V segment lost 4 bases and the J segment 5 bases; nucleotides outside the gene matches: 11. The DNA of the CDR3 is TGTGCCAGCAGTTCCCGACAGGGATGGGGGGATCAGCCCCAGCATTTT. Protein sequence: CASSSRQGWGDQPQHF.

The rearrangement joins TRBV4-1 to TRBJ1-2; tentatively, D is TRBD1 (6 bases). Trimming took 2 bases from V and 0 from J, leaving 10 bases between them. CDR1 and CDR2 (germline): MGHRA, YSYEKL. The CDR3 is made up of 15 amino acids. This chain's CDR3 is CASSQTGRPNYGYTF. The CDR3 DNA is TGCGCCAGCAGCCAAACAGGGCGCCCTAACTATGGCTACACCTTC.

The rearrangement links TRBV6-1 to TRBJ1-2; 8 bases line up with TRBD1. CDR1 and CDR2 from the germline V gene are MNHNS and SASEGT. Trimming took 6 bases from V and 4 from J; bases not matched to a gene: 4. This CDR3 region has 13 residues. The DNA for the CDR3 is TGTGCCAGCAGAGACAGGGGAATCTATGGCTACACCTTC. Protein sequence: CASRDRGIYGYTF.

This chain's CDR3 is CASSSGQAEKLFF. CDR3 DNA sequence: TGTGCCAGTAGTTCAGGACAGGCTGAAAAACTGTTTTTT. This chain connects TRBV19 to TRBJ1-4, with 7 bases matching TRBD1. The CDR3 is 13 residues long. V lost 5 bases to trimming and J lost 7 bases; unmatched junction nucleotides: 4. The germline CDR1 and CDR2 sequences are LNHDA and SQIVND (reference sequence).

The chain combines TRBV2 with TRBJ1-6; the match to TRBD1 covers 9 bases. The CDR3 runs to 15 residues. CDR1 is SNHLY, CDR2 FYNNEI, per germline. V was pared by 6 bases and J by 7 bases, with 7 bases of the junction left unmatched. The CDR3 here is CASSAGGTGNSPLHF. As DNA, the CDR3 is TGTGCCAGCAGCGCAGGGGGGACAGGGAATTCACCCCTCCACTTT. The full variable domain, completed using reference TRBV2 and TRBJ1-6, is EPEVTQTPSHQVTQMGQEVILRCVPISNHLYFYWYRQILGQKVEFLVSFYNNEISEKSEIFDDQFSVERPDGSNFTLKIRSTKLEDSAMYFCASSAGGTGNSPLHFGNGTRLTVT.

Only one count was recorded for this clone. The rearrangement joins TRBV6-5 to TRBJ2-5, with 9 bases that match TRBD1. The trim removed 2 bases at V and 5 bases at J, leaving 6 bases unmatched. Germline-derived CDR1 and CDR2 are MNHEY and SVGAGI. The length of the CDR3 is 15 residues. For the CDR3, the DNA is TGTGCCAGCAGTTACACCGGGACAGGGAGTGAGACCCAGTACTTC. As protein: CASSYTGTGSETQYF.

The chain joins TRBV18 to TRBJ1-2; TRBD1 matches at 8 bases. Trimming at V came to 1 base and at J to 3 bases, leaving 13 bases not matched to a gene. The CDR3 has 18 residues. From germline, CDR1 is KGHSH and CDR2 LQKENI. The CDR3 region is CASSPRRVTQGVDYGYTF. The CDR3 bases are TGTGCCAGCTCACCACGTAGGGTCACACAGGGGGTCGACTATGGCTACACCTTC.

CDR3 loop: CASAISGTVYEQYF. The CDR3 DNA is TGCGCCAGCGCAATTTCCGGGACAGTTTACGAGCAGTACTTC. J is TRBJ2-7 and V is TRBV5-1, with 7 nucleotides matching TRBD1. The CDR3 has 14 amino acids. Germline assignment: CDR1 SGHRS and CDR2 YFSETQ. The V and J ends lost 7 bases and 4 bases, in that order; junction bases with no gene match: 11.

This CDR3 is CASSLRGGDEKLFF. The CDR3 coding sequence is TGCGCCAGCAGCTTGAGAGGGGGTGATGAAAAACTGTTTTTT. The chain uses TRBV5-1 and TRBJ1-4; D perhaps matches TRBD1 (6 bases). With 1 base removed from V and 6 bases from J, the gap between germline ends came to 10 bases. The CDR3 length is 14 residues. Germline loops: CDR1 SGHRS, CDR2 YFSETQ. The whole variable domain, remainder taken from reference TRBV5-1 and TRBJ1-4, is KAGVTQTPRYLIKTRGQQVTLSCSPISGHRSVSWYQQTPGQGLQFLFEYFSETQRNKGNFPGRFSGRQFSNSRSEMNVSTLELGDSALYLCASSLRGGDEKLFFGSGTQLSVL.